This T cell receptor beta chain was found in a study of post-analysis software for immune sequencing data. Findings and limits, study-wide: Compared against controls, patients with multiple sclerosis displayed significantly lower normalized Chao1 diversity. When patients were compared with controls, four or five TRBV segments were more frequent, TRBV5-6, TRBV5-1 and TRBV20-1 among them.

Sequencing libraries made from TCR beta cDNA carried unique molecular identifiers. TCRdb passed the PCR reads through MiXCR, listing each CDR3 protein once. The sample carries some 450,000 distinct CDR3 sequences, under 55% recorded once. CDR1 is SGHRS, CDR2 YFSETQ, per germline. Trimming left V 0 bases short and J 8 bases short, with 6 bases between. This CDR3 region has 12 residues. As regards this clonotype: The antigen remains undetermined.

The chain couples TRBV5-1 to TRBJ2-1, with D unresolved. This receptor was identified in a girl aged 5 to 17 with multiple sclerosis. What was sequenced was blood. The CDR3 protein is CASSLEKDEQFF. In nucleotides, the CDR3 is TGCGCCAGCAGCTTGGAGAAGGATGAGCAGTTCTTC.